This is a list of T cell receptor beta chains from one sample in a study of blood T cell repertoires in COVID-19. The method was immunoSEQ multiplex PCR; TCRdb's version includes in-frame clones alone and lacks a portion of them. Among 150,000 or so clones, approximately 82% were seen once, and the ten largest hold 22%. The material sequenced was peripheral blood. The source is an elderly woman with acute or convalescent COVID-19. The conserved cysteine and the conserved F or W are not part of the CDR3 here.

V gene: TRBV3-1/TRBV3-2
CDR3 protein: ASSRGQVKNIQY

V gene: TRBV11-2
CDR3 protein: ASSLAPHRVISETQY

V gene: TRBV7-2
CDR3 protein: ASSRTSGYNEQF

V gene: TRBV29-1
CDR3 protein: SVRDFIYTDTQY

V gene: TRBV15
CDR3 protein: ATSGPDRGNTEAF

V gene: TRBV30
CDR3 protein: ASTGAKEYEQY

V gene: TRBV4-1
CDR3 protein: ASSLRSNTEAF

V gene: TRBV2
CDR3 protein: ASSELASRYEQY

V gene: TRBV6-5
CDR3 protein: ASKEANNEQF

V gene: TRBV2
CDR3 protein: ASIPRGRAKLF

V gene: TRBV6-5
CDR3 protein: ASSLLAETQY

V gene: TRBV7-9
CDR3 protein: ASSFPGRDWNEQF

V gene: TRBV27
CDR3 protein: ASSGGTDLTGANVLT

V gene: TRBV14
CDR3 protein: ASSQRTSGRRNEQF

V gene: TRBV7-9
CDR3 protein: ASSRSGLAGHYNEQF

V gene: TRBV3-1/TRBV3-2
CDR3 protein: ASSQTGNLGTQY

V gene: TRBV7-9
CDR3 protein: ASSLVAEGIQY

V gene: TRBV11-2
CDR3 protein: ASSRGLAKNIQY

V gene: TRBV6-1
CDR3 protein: ASSETVGGPDTQY

V gene: TRBV7-9
CDR3 protein: ASHSRDNEKLF

V gene: TRBV4-3
CDR3 protein: ASSQDEGRGTYEQY

V gene: TRBV24-1
CDR3 protein: ATSSWGHLYEQY

V gene: TRBV18
CDR3 protein: ASSPPGGGMSAYEQY

V gene: TRBV18
CDR3 protein: ASSAENRGGEQY

V gene: TRBV18
CDR3 protein: ASSRNWLPTDTQY

V gene: TRBV9
CDR3 protein: ASSPGTSGRTDTQY

V gene: TRBV6-1
CDR3 protein: ASSEEPSIAKNIQY

V gene: TRBV7-6
CDR3 protein: ASSSGTRASGANVLT